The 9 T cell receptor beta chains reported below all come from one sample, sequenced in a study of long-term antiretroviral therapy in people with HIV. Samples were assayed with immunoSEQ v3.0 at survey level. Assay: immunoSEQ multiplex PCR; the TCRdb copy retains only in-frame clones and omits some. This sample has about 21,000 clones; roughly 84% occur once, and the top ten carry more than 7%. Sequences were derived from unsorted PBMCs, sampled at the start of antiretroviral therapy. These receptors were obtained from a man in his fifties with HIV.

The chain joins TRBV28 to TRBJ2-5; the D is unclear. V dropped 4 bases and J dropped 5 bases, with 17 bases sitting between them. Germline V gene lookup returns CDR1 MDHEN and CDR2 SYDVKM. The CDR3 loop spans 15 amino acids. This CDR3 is CASSSPPFLGETQYF. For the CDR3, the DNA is TGTGCCAGCAGTTCACCGCCCTTCCTGGGGGAGACCCAGTACTTC.

The DNA of the CDR3 is TGTGCCATCAGTGGGAAGGGGGCTAACTATGGCTACACCTTC. Translating gives CAISGKGANYGYTF. The chain has TRBV10-3 and TRBJ1-2; the D gene is possibly TRBD1 (6 bases). Germline V gives CDR1 ENHRY, CDR2 SYGVKD. V was cut by 4 bases and J by 0 bases, with 9 bases left in between. The CDR3 has 14 amino acids.

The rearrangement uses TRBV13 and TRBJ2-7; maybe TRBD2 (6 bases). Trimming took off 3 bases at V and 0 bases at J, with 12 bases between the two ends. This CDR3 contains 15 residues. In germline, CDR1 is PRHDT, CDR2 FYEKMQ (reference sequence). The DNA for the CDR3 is TGTGCCAGCAGCTTGGCGGGGCAGAGCTCCTACGAGCAGTACTTC. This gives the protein CASSLAGQSSYEQYF.

The CDR3 loop is CASSLDYPRTNGYTF. CDR3 DNA: TGTGCCAGCAGCTTAGACTATCCGCGAACTAATGGCTACACCTTC. The chain uses TRBV7-9 and TRBJ1-2; no clear D gene. The CDR3 is 15 amino acids. The germline CDR1 and CDR2 sequences are SEHNR and FQNEAQ (reference sequence). Trimming cost V 1 base and J 6 bases, with 15 bases left between them.

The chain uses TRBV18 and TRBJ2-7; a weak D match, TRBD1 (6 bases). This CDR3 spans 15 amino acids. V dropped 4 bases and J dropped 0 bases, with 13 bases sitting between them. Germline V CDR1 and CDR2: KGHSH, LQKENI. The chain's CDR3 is CASSRDRPSSYEQYF. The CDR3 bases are TGTGCCAGCTCACGCGACAGGCCTAGCTCCTACGAGCAGTACTTC.

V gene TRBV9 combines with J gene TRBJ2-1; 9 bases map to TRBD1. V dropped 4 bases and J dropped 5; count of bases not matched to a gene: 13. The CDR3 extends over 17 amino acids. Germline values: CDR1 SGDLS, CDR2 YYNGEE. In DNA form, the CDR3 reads TGTGCCAGCAGCACTGGACAGGGGACTTTCGTAAACAATGAGCAGTTCTTC. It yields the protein CASSTGQGTFVNNEQFF.

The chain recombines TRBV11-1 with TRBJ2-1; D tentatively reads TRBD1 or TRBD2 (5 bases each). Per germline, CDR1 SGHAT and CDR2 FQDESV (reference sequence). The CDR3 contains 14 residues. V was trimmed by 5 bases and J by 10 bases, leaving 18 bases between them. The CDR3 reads CASSHPIGAREQFF. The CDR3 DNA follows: TGTGCCAGCAGCCACCCGATCGGGGCTCGGGAGCAGTTCTTC.

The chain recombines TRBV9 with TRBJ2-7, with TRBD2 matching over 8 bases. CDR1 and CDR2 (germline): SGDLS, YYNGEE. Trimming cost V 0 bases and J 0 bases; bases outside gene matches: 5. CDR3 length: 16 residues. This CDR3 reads CASSVGPTSGSYEQYF. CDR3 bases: TGTGCCAGCAGCGTAGGGCCTACTAGCGGCTCCTACGAGCAGTACTTC. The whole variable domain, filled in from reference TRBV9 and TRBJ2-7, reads DSGVTQTPKHLITATGQRVTLRCSPRSGDLSVYWYQQSLDQGLQFLIQYYNGEERAKGNILERFSAQQFPDLHSELNLSSLELGDSALYFCASSVGPTSGSYEQYFGPGTRLTVT.

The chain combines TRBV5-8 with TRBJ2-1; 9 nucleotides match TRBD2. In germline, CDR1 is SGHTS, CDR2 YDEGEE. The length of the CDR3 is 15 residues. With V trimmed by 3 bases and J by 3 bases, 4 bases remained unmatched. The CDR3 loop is CASSWRAGGYNEQFF. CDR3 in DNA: TGTGCCAGCAGCTGGAGAGCGGGAGGCTACAATGAGCAGTTCTTC. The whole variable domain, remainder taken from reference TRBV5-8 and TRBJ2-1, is EAGVTQSPTHLIKTRGQQATLRCSPISGHTSVYWYQQALGLGLQFLLWYDEGEERNRGNFPPRFSGRQFPNYSSELNVNALELEDSALYLCASSWRAGGYNEQFFGPGTRLTVL.